Listed here are 31 T cell receptor beta chains from one sample, sequenced in a study of OX40 agonist ivuxolimab in advanced cancers. TCRdb's table, derived via immunoSEQ multiplex PCR, lists solely in-frame clones and lacks some. The sample shows roughly 67,000 clones, roughly nine tenths of them seen only once. Source: CD4+ or CD8+ T cells sorted from blood, taken in a trial of the OX40 agonist ivuxolimab. The receptors originated from an adult with an advanced solid tumor such as melanoma, head and neck, liver or kidney cancer.

The chain uses TRBV30 and TRBJ1-5; TRBD1 is a possible D gene (5 bases). The CDR3 consists of 13 residues. V was trimmed by 3 bases and J by 7 bases, leaving 13 bases between them. The germline V gene has CDR1 GTSNPN and CDR2 SVGIG (reference sequence). The CDR3 here is CAWRRGGGQPQHF. Here the CDR3 DNA reads TGTGCCTGGAGGCGGGGGGGAGGCCAGCCCCAGCATTTT.

There are a few counts of this clone. This chain joins TRBV6-6 and TRBJ2-6; D remains ambiguous. The CDR3 loop spans 15 amino acids. The V and J ends lost 1 base and 3 bases respectively, with 7 bases between them. Germline V CDR1 and CDR2: MNHNY, SVGAGI (reference sequence). The CDR3 region is CASSYFSHGANVLTF. In DNA form, the CDR3 reads TGTGCCAGCAGTTACTTCAGCCATGGGGCCAACGTCCTGACTTTC.

This clone was picked up one time. The chain combines TRBV10-3 with TRBJ2-5; D may be TRBD1 (8 bases). The V end lost 8 bases, the J end lost 5 bases, and 21 bases lay between the germline ends. Germline V gives CDR1 ENHRY, CDR2 SYGVKD. CDR3 length: 15 residues. As DNA, the CDR3 is TGTGCCATCGGGGAGGGAACAGGGGGTGGGGAGACCCAGTACTTC. Its protein is CAIGEGTGGGETQYF.

This clone was found a few times. The CDR3 coding sequence is TGTGCCAGCCACACCACCGGACAGGGACCATACACTGAAGCTTTCTTT. It encodes CASHTTGQGPYTEAFF. The rearrangement links TRBV27 to TRBJ1-1; 8 bases are a match to TRBD1. The CDR3 sequence is 16 residues long. In germline, CDR1 is MNHEY, CDR2 SMNVEV (reference sequence). Trimming removed 8 bases from V and 3 bases from J; junction bases left unmatched: 14.

The chain recombines TRBV7-2 with TRBJ2-4, with a possible D match to TRBD1 (6 bases). The CDR3 consists of 15 residues. Germline-derived CDR1 and CDR2 are SGHTA and FQGNSA. The V gene lost 5 bases and the J gene lost 6 bases, with 17 bases spanning the gap. The CDR3 reads CASSLNRVGRNIQYF. Written as DNA, the CDR3 is TGTGCCAGCAGCCTGAACAGGGTCGGAAGAAACATTCAGTACTTC.

The V gene is TRBV6-1, the J gene TRBJ2-7, with a tentative D call TRBD1 (6 bases). This CDR3 region has 11 residues. CDR1 and CDR2 (germline): MNHNS, SASEGT. V gave up 5 bases and J gave up 13 bases, with 15 bases separating them. This CDR3 is CASSRDILSYF. CDR3 nucleotides: TGTGCCAGCAGTCGGGACATCCTTTCCTACTTC.

The V and J genes are TRBV6-5 and TRBJ2-1, with TRBD1 matching over 9 bases. The germline V gene encodes CDR1 MNHEY and CDR2 SVGAGI. The CDR3 length is 15 residues. V lost 6 bases, J lost 9 bases, and 12 bases stayed unmatched. The CDR3 loop is CASSPQGASIGEQFF. DNA of the CDR3: TGTGCCAGCAGCCCACAGGGGGCTAGTATAGGTGAGCAGTTCTTC.

This sequence joins TRBV7-9 and TRBJ1-5; tentative D call: TRBD1 (6 bases). V was cut by 5 bases and J by 6 bases, with 11 bases left in between. The CDR3 is 13 residues long. Germline lookup yields CDR1 SEHNR and CDR2 FQNEAQ (reference sequence). The CDR3 loop reads CASSPDRIQPQHF. As DNA, the CDR3 is TGTGCCAGCAGCCCTGACAGGATTCAGCCCCAGCATTTT.

V gene TRBV5-4 combines with J gene TRBJ1-1; D perhaps matches TRBD1 (6 bases). This CDR3 has 14 residues. Trimming pared 5 bases from V and 10 bases from J, leaving 21 bases between. Germline CDR1 SGHNT, CDR2 YYREEE (reference sequence). The CDR3 bases are TGTGCCAGCAGGCAGGATGAGACAGGAGGGACAGCTTTCTTT. Protein product: CASRQDETGGTAFF.

The rearrangement uses TRBV21-1 and TRBJ1-3; TRBD1, the table's D call, was not compared with the DNA. TRBV21-1 is flagged as a pseudogene. This CDR3 region has 13 residues. The CDR3 here is CASSTSSGNTIYF. DNA for the CDR3: TGTGCCAGCAGCACCAGCTCTGGAAACACCATATATTTT.

V usage is TRBV27 and J usage is TRBJ2-1, with 9 bases fitting TRBD1. In germline, CDR1 is MNHEY, CDR2 SMNVEV (reference sequence). V lost 5 bases and J lost 9; bases outside the gene matches: 8. The CDR3 contains 14 residues. The chain's CDR3 is CASSRQGEGAEQFF. DNA for the CDR3: TGTGCCAGCAGTAGACAGGGGGAGGGCGCTGAGCAGTTCTTC.

The chain employs TRBV21-1 and TRBJ1-1; the DNA was not compared with TRBD1, the D call given in the table. TRBV21-1 is tagged as a pseudogene. The CDR3 runs to 16 residues. The CDR3 region is CASNPGGDRVNTEAFF. CDR3 nucleotides: TGTGCCAGCAACCCAGGGGGGGACAGGGTAAACACTGAAGCTTTCTTT.

The chain carries TRBV19 and TRBJ1-4; no clear D gene. The CDR3 is made up of 15 amino acids. Trimming took off 2 bases at V and 0 bases at J, with 7 bases between the two ends. Germline lookup yields CDR1 LNHDA and CDR2 SQIVND (reference sequence). The CDR3 nucleotides read TGTGCCAGTAGTATACCCGCCGCAACTAATGAAAAACTGTTTTTT. Translation: CASSIPAATNEKLFF.

This chain connects TRBV19 to TRBJ2-1; possibly TRBD1 or TRBD2 for D (5 bases each). The V gene lost 4 bases and the J gene lost 7 bases, with 14 bases spanning the gap. CDR1 and CDR2 from the germline V gene are LNHDA and SQIVND (reference sequence). The CDR3 extends over 14 amino acids. The DNA for the CDR3 is TGTGCCAGTAGTAGGGGACGGACTTTGAATGAGCAGTTCTTC. Translating gives CASSRGRTLNEQFF.

The rearrangement joins TRBV18 to TRBJ2-7; D may be TRBD2 (6 bases). CDR1 and CDR2 (germline): KGHSH, LQKENI. Trimming shortened V by 2 bases and J by 6 bases, and 17 bases separated the two germline ends. The CDR3 has 15 residues. The CDR3 DNA follows: TGTGCCAGCTCACCAGGGCTCGCGGGAATCGCCGAGCAGTACTTC. Translating it yields CASSPGLAGIAEQYF.

The chain carries TRBV28 and TRBJ1-2; unclear D gene. Germline assignment: CDR1 MDHEN and CDR2 SYDVKM. V dropped 6 bases and J dropped 6 bases, with 14 bases sitting between them. This CDR3 has 13 residues. The CDR3 DNA follows: TGTGCCAGCAGATCGACCGGGGTTGATGGCTACACCTTC. Protein sequence: CASRSTGVDGYTF.

The chain employs TRBV7-2 and TRBJ1-3; D possibly corresponds to TRBD1 (5 bases). Germline CDR1 SGHTA, CDR2 FQGNSA. There are 17 residues in the CDR3. V was trimmed by 1 base and J by 0 bases, leaving 13 bases between them. The CDR3 DNA is TGTGCCAGCAGCTTAGTCCGACAGACGACCTCTGGAAACACCATATATTTT. Encoded protein: CASSLVRQTTSGNTIYF.

V usage is TRBV6-5 and J usage is TRBJ1-5; possible D gene TRBD1, 5 bases. V was clipped by 5 bases and J by 5 bases, with 13 bases between them. CDR1 is MNHEY and CDR2 is SVGAGI in the germline V gene. The CDR3 spans 14 residues. The CDR3 region is CASSEGAGDQPQHF. In DNA, the CDR3 is TGTGCCAGCAGTGAAGGGGCAGGAGATCAGCCCCAGCATTTT.

The chain links TRBV19 to TRBJ2-5; the D gene is possibly TRBD1 (5 bases). V lost 3 bases, J lost 3 bases, and 14 bases lay in between. The CDR3 contains 15 residues. Germline CDR1 reads LNHDA; CDR2 reads SQIVND (reference sequence). The DNA for the CDR3 is TGTGCCAGTAGTATTTTCGATGACAGAAAAGAGACCCAGTACTTC. Amino acid sequence: CASSIFDDRKETQYF.

This chain uses TRBV10-3 with TRBJ2-1; D may be TRBD1 (5 bases). The germline CDR1 and CDR2 sequences are ENHRY and SYGVKD. This CDR3 has 14 residues. V lost 1 base and J 7 bases, leaving 11 bases between the germline ends. The CDR3 sequence is CAISEFRVRNEQFF. In DNA form, the CDR3 reads TGTGCCATCAGTGAGTTCAGGGTACGGAATGAGCAGTTCTTC.

This chain connects TRBV6-5 to TRBJ1-5; no clear D. The germline V gene has CDR1 MNHEY and CDR2 SVGAGI. The CDR3 covers 11 residues. V dropped 6 bases and J dropped 9 bases, with 9 bases sitting between them. The CDR3 nucleotides read TGTGCCAGCAGCAGCAGAGGGCCCCAGCATTTT. Its translation is CASSSRGPQHF.

The chain couples TRBV4-1 to TRBJ2-3, with D tentatively TRBD2 (7 bases). From germline, CDR1 is MGHRA and CDR2 YSYEKL. The CDR3 is 16 residues long. V was trimmed by 5 bases and J by 2 bases, leaving 17 bases between them. In DNA, the CDR3 is TGCGCCAGCAGCTCACGGGGGGCGTATTTCACAGATACGCAGTATTTT. Encoded protein: CASSSRGAYFTDTQYF.

The rearrangement joins TRBV30 to TRBJ1-1; no definite D call. V was cut by 4 bases and J by 1 base, with 4 bases left in between. The CDR3 spans 11 residues. The V gene's germline CDR1 is GTSNPN and CDR2 SVGIG (reference sequence). The CDR3 spells CAWTKNTEAFF. The CDR3 DNA follows: TGTGCCTGGACAAAGAACACTGAAGCTTTCTTT.

The chain is built from TRBV19 and TRBJ1-4; TRBD1 is a possible D gene (5 bases). Trimming cost V 7 bases and J 4 bases, with 16 bases left between them. This CDR3 region has 15 residues. Germline CDR1 and CDR2: LNHDA and SQIVND (reference sequence). In nucleotides, the CDR3 is TGTGCCAGTACCTCTGGAGGGGCCTTTAATGAAAAACTGTTTTTT. Its protein product is CASTSGGAFNEKLFF.

This chain uses TRBV9 with TRBJ2-2, with D unclear. There are 16 residues in the CDR3. Per the germline V gene, CDR1 is SGDLS and CDR2 is YYNGEE. V was pared by 3 bases and J by 1 base, with 13 bases between. CDR3 coding DNA: TGTGCCAGCAGCGATCCAAAGGGCGTGAACACCGGGGAGCTGTTTTTT. It translates to CASSDPKGVNTGELFF.

This chain connects TRBV7-3 to TRBJ1-2, with D maybe TRBD1 (6 bases). The germline CDR1 and CDR2 sequences are SGHTA and FQGTGA. The CDR3 contains 14 residues. The V end lost 5 bases, the J end lost 5 bases, and 15 bases lay between the germline ends. The CDR3 region is CASSPDTGHYGYTF. In DNA form, the CDR3 reads TGTGCCAGCAGCCCGGATACAGGGCATTATGGCTACACCTTC.

This clone was found once. The chain employs TRBV5-1 and TRBJ2-5; TRBD2 agrees at 13 bases. Germline CDR1 is SGHRS and CDR2 is YFSETQ. V shed 3 bases, J shed 5 bases, and the junction held 7 bases outside the gene matches. This CDR3 has 16 amino acids. The CDR3 DNA reads as TGCGCCAGCAGCTCGACTAGCGGGAGGTCAGGGGAGACCCAGTACTTC. As protein: CASSSTSGRSGETQYF.

This chain connects TRBV7-2 to TRBJ2-1; TRBD1 agrees at 10 bases. Germline V gives CDR1 SGHTA, CDR2 FQGNSA. The junction had 2 bases not matched to a gene; V was cut back by 6 bases and J by 3 bases. This CDR3 has 14 residues. The CDR3 DNA follows: TGTGCCAGCAGGGGACAGGGGATCTACAATGAGCAGTTCTTC. Encoded protein: CASRGQGIYNEQFF.

The chain carries TRBV9 and TRBJ1-2, with TRBD1 matching 9 bases. The germline V gene has CDR1 SGDLS and CDR2 YYNGEE. The CDR3 runs 15 residues. Losses at the gene ends were 0 bases for V and 8 bases for J; bases not matched to a gene: 8. The DNA of the CDR3 is TGTGCCAGCAGCGTAGCCTTACAGGGGGCTGGAGGCTACACCTTC. The encoded protein is CASSVALQGAGGYTF.

V is TRBV14 and J is TRBJ2-7; TRBD1 matches at 7 bases. The length of the CDR3 is 14 residues. The germline V gene has CDR1 SGHDN and CDR2 FVKESK. The trim removed 4 bases at V and 4 bases at J, leaving 7 bases unmatched. The CDR3 sequence is CASSPLNRGYEQYF. The CDR3 coding sequence is TGTGCCAGCAGCCCGCTTAACAGGGGATACGAGCAGTACTTC.

This clone was seen only a few times. V and J are TRBV28 and TRBJ1-5; 7 nucleotides match TRBD1. The CDR3 spans 12 residues. V shed 9 bases, J shed 4 bases, and the junction held 3 bases outside the gene matches. Germline values: CDR1 MDHEN, CDR2 SYDVKM. CDR3 bases: TGTGCCAGTTTACAGGGGAATCAGCCCCAGCATTTT. This codes for CASLQGNQPQHF.